The text below deals with one TCR beta chain. Its target is unknown. Sequencing was performed with immunoSEQ multiplex PCR; in TCRdb, only in-frame clones are kept and a portion is missing. Among 60,000 to 90,000 clones listed, about 81% were seen once. The data were obtained in a study of OX40 agonist ivuxolimab in advanced cancers. Study outcomes and limitations: CD4+ and CD8+ blood T cells expanded clonally by week 6 at 0.1 to 3.0 mg/kg.

CDR3 size: 15 residues. V shed 4 bases, J shed 4 bases, and the junction held 9 bases outside the gene matches. The germline V gene encodes CDR1 SGHNT and CDR2 YYREEE (reference sequence). This TCR derives from an adult with an advanced solid tumor such as melanoma, head and neck, liver or kidney cancer. V and J are TRBV5-4 and TRBJ1-2; 8 positions match TRBD1. Sequencing used CD4+ or CD8+ T cells sorted from blood, obtained in a trial of the OX40 agonist ivuxolimab. The CDR3 loop reads CASSVNRGSGYGYTF. The CDR3 DNA reads TGTGCCAGCAGCGTCAACAGGGGGTCAGGCTATGGCTACACCTTC.